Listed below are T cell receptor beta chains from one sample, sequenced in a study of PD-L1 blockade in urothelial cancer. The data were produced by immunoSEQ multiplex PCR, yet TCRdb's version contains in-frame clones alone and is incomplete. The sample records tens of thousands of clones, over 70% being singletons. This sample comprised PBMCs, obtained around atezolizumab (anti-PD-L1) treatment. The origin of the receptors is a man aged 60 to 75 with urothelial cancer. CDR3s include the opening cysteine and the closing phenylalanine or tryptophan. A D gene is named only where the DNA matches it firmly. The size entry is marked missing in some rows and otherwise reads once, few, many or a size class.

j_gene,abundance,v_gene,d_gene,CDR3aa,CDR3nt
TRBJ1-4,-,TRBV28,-,CASSLGGYLEKLFF,TGTGCCAGCAGTTTAGGGGGGTACCTTGAAAAACTGTTTTTT
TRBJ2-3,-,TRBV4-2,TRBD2,CASSQTSGGADTQYF,TGTGCCAGCAGCCAAACTAGCGGGGGGGCAGATACGCAGTATTTT
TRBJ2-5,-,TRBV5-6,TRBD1,CASSQTGGQETQYF,TGTGCCAGCAGCCAGACAGGGGGACAAGAGACCCAGTACTTC
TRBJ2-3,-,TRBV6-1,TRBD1,CAGQGQLTDTQYF,TGTGCCGGACAGGGGCAACTCACAGATACGCAGTATTTT
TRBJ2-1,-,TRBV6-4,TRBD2,CASRESGRSSYNEQFF,TGTGCCAGCAGAGAGAGCGGGAGGTCATCTTACAATGAGCAGTTCTTC
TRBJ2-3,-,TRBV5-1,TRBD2,CASSGSGSSDTQYF,TGCGCCAGCAGCGGAAGCGGGAGTTCCGATACGCAGTATTTT
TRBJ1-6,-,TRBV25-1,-,CASSEFPDNSPLHF,TGTGCCAGCAGTGAATTTCCTGATAATTCACCCCTCCACTTT
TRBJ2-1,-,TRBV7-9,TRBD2,CASSPRLAGYNEQFF,TGTGCCAGCAGCCCGCGACTAGCGGGGTACAATGAGCAGTTCTTC
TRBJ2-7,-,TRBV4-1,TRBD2,CASSQDLSGRALVVPYEQYF,TGCGCCAGCAGCCAAGATCTGAGCGGGAGGGCCTTAGTTGTACCTTACGAGCAGTACTTC
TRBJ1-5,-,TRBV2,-,CASSEALRAGNQPQHF,TGTGCCAGCAGTGAAGCTTTGAGGGCGGGTAATCAGCCCCAGCATTTT
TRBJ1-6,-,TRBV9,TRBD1,CASSAHRGNSPLHF,TGTGCCAGCAGCGCCCACAGGGGGAATTCACCCCTCCACTTT
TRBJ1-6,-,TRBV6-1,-,CASSGPSSYNSPLHF,TGTGCCAGCAGTGGGCCCAGCTCCTATAATTCACCCCTCCACTTT
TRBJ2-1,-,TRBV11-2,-,CASSLVKRRNEQFF,TGTGCCAGCAGCTTAGTGAAGCGGCGCAATGAGCAGTTCTTC
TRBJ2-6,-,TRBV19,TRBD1,CASRQGAANVLTF,TGTGCCAGCCGACAGGGGGCGGCCAACGTCCTGACTTTC
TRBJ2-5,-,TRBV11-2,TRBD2,CASSLVGSAGSQETQYF,TGTGCCAGCAGCTTAGTTGGATCAGCGGGGTCCCAAGAGACCCAGTACTTC
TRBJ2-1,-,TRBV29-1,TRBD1,CSVERGDRVSNEQFF,TGCAGCGTTGAAAGGGGGGACAGGGTGAGCAATGAGCAGTTCTTC
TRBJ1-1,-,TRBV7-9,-,CASSFEQGNTEAFF,TGTGCCAGCAGCTTTGAACAGGGTAACACTGAAGCTTTCTTT
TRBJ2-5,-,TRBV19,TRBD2,CASSIGGGQETQYF,TGTGCCAGTAGTATAGGGGGGGGACAAGAGACCCAGTACTTC
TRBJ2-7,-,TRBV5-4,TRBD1,CASSGGQGSYEQYF,TGTGCCAGCAGCGGCGGACAGGGGTCCTACGAGCAGTACTTC
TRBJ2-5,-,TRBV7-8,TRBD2,CASSRYLAGGGETQYF,TGTGCCAGCAGCCGGTATCTAGCGGGGGGGGGAGAGACCCAATACTTC
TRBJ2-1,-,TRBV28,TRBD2,CASSFLVADSTRPGLAGRGQQFF,TGTGCCAGCAGTTTTCTCGTCGCAGACTCTACGCGCCCGGGACTAGCGGGACGCGGGCAGCAGTTCTTC
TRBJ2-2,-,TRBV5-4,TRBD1,CASSSGTGNAGELFF,TGTGCCAGCAGCTCCGGGACAGGGAACGCCGGGGAGCTGTTTTTT
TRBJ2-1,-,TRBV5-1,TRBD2,CASSPTSGGANRYEQFF,TGCGCCAGCAGCCCGACTAGCGGGGGGGCCAATAGATATGAGCAGTTCTTC
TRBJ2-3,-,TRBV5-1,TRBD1,CASSLAQGENTQYF,TGCGCCAGCAGCTTGGCCCAGGGGGAGAATACGCAGTATTTT
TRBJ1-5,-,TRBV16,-,CASSQSASQPQHF,TGTGCCAGCAGCCAATCGGCTAGTCAGCCCCAGCATTTT
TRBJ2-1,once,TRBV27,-,CASSFVREIADYNEQFF,TGTGCCAGCAGTTTCGTCCGGGAGATAGCGGACTACAATGAGCAGTTCTTC
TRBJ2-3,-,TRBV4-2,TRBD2,CASSQRAGGPDTQYF,TGTGCCAGCAGCCAGAGAGCGGGGGGGCCAGATACGCAGTATTTT
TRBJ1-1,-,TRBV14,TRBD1,CASSTLTGGNTEAFF,TGTGCCAGCAGCACACTGACAGGGGGCAACACTGAAGCTTTCTTT
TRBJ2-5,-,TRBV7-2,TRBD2,CASSLGLGLAGGQETQYF,TGTGCCAGCAGCTTAGGATTGGGACTAGCGGGAGGGCAAGAGACCCAGTACTTC
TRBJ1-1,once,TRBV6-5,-,CASTDSISSTEAFF,TGTGCCAGCACCGACTCCATTAGTAGCACTGAAGCTTTCTTT
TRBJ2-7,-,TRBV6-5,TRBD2,CASSLAGLLYEQYF,TGTGCCAGCAGTTTAGCGGGGCTACTCTACGAGCAGTACTTC
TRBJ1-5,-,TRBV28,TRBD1,CASTLIGTAYSNQPQHF,TGTGCCAGCACCCTTATTGGGACAGCTTATAGCAATCAGCCCCAGCATTTT
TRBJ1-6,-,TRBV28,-,CASRSQGNSPLHF,TGTGCCAGCAGAAGTCAGGGGAATTCACCCCTCCACTTT
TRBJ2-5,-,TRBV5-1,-,CASSLVGQETQYF,TGCGCCAGCAGCTTGGTGGGCCAGGAGACCCAGTACTTC
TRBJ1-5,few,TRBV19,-,CASSMAGNQPQHF,TGTGCCAGTAGTATGGCAGGCAATCAGCCCCAGCATTTT
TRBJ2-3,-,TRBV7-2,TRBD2,CASSLTPGLAGGYTDTQYF,TGTGCCAGCAGCTTAACCCCGGGACTAGCGGGGGGTTACACAGATACGCAGTATTTT
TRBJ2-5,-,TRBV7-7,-,CASSLALSGIQETQYF,TGTGCTAGCAGCTTAGCGTTGTCGGGGATCCAAGAGACCCAGTACTTC
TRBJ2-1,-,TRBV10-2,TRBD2,CASRGLAGDNEQFF,TGCGCCAGCCGGGGGCTAGCGGGAGACAATGAGCAGTTCTTC
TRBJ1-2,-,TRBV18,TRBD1,CASSPTSQGANYGYTF,TGTGCCAGCTCACCAACGAGCCAGGGGGCCAACTATGGCTACACCTTC
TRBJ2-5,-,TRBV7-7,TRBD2,CASSPIRSSGKETQYF,TGTGCTAGCAGCCCAATCAGGTCTAGCGGTAAAGAGACCCAGTACTTC
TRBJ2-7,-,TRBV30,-,CAWGSGNYEQYF,TGTGCCTGGGGATCAGGGAACTACGAGCAGTACTTC
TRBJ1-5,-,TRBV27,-,CASSAIMPSRGFASTQPQHF,TGTGCCAGCAGTGCTATAATGCCCTCCCGGGGATTCGCTTCTACGCAGCCCCAGCATTTT
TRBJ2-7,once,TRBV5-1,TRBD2,CASSIAGATYEQYF,TGCGCCAGCAGCATAGCGGGAGCCACCTACGAGCAGTACTTC
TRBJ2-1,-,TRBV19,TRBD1,CASTGDNEQFF,TGTGCCAGCACAGGGGACAATGAGCAGTTCTTC
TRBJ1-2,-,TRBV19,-,CASSRWAEGGGYTF,TGTGCCAGTAGTAGGTGGGCCGAAGGTGGTGGCTACACCTTC
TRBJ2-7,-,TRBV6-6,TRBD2,CASSQSLAGGDEQYF,TGTGCCAGCAGCCAATCTTTGGCGGGAGGAGACGAGCAGTACTTC
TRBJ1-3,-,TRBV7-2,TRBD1,CASSPTGFGNTIYF,TGTGCCAGCAGCCCGACAGGGTTCGGAAACACCATATATTTT
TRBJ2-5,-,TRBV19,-,CASSRTGVGETQYF,TGTGCCAGTAGTCGCACGGGGGTAGGGGAGACCCAGTACTTC
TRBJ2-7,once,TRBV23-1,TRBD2,CASSQSATSGGSYEQYF,TGCGCCAGCAGTCAATCGGCTACTAGCGGGGGCTCCTACGAGCAGTACTTC
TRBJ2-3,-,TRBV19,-,CASSTLLGTSTDTQYF,TGTGCCAGTAGTACACTACTAGGTACTAGCACAGATACGCAGTATTTT
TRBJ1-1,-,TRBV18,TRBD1,CASSLGTGSTEAFF,TGTGCCAGCTCACTGGGGACAGGGTCGACTGAAGCTTTCTTT
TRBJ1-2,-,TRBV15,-,CATSLRVGGYTF,TGTGCCACCAGCCTCAGGGTGGGGGGCTACACCTTC
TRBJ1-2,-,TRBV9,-,CASNLRGANGYTF,TGTGCCAGCAACCTCCGGGGGGCCAATGGCTACACCTTC
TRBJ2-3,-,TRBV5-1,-,CASSRTAPLGTDTQYF,TGCGCCAGCAGCAGGACAGCCCCTCTGGGCACAGATACGCAGTATTTT
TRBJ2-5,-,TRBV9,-,CASSSRSGETQYF,TGTGCCAGCAGCTCCCGGTCGGGGGAGACCCAGTACTTC